The 8 T cell receptor beta chains in this list originate from one sample, sequenced in a study of CD4 T cells in relation to SARS-CoV-2 and coronaviruses. No antigen has been assigned to these receptors. TCRdb's copy holds only in-frame clones and misses some; the assay was immunoSEQ multiplex PCR. The sample has approximately 43,000 clones, under 90% seen once. The sample was naive CD4+ T cells from PBMCs, cultured in vitro. Subset reported: naive CD4+ T cells isolated by negative enrichment. Receptors were obtained from an adult with COVID-19.

The rearrangement links TRBV5-1 to TRBJ2-7, with 12 bases identical to TRBD2. Germline loops: CDR1 SGHRS, CDR2 YFSETQ. V shed 4 bases, J shed 5 bases, and the junction held 10 bases outside the gene matches. There are 16 residues in the CDR3. For the CDR3, the DNA is TGCGCCAGCAGCAAGACGACTAGCGGGAGTATCCACGAGCAGTACTTC. It specifies CASSKTTSGSIHEQYF.

The chain employs TRBV4-1 and TRBJ2-5; TRBD1 matches 8 bases. V lost 6 bases to trimming and J lost 3 bases; unmatched junction nucleotides: 3. The CDR3 extends over 13 amino acids. Germline assignment: CDR1 MGHRA and CDR2 YSYEKL. The DNA of the CDR3 is TGCGCCAGCAGGGGGACAGGCGAAGAGACCCAGTACTTC. Translation gives CASRGTGEETQYF.

CDR3 coding DNA: TGTGCCAGCAGTACCCGGACTAGCGGGAAACACAATGAGCAGTTCTTC. Encoded protein: CASSTRTSGKHNEQFF. The gene calls are TRBV6-2 or TRBV6-3 and TRBJ2-1; 12 nucleotides match TRBD2. Germline V CDR1 and CDR2: MNHEY, SVGEGT. V gave up 5 bases and J gave up 5 bases; unmatched junction bases: 7. The CDR3 runs 16 residues.

Of note for this clone: No DNA is shown, since the ends of the CDR3 on it are uncertain; the CDR3 is the one TCRdb lists. The J gene is TRBJ1-1, the V gene TRBV28. Germline V gives CDR1 MDHEN, CDR2 SYDVKM. The CDR3 spans 15 residues, counting both ends. The CDR3 spells CASSSSGKMNTEAFF.

The chain links TRBV2 to TRBJ2-1; 10 positions match TRBD2. This CDR3 has 14 amino acids. V lost 3 bases and J lost 15; bases outside the gene matches: 11. Germline CDR1 reads SNHLY; CDR2 reads FYNNEI. CDR3 bases: TGTGCCAGCAGTGACCTTCTAGCGGGAGTTATAGGGTTCTTC. Its protein product is CASSDLLAGVIGFF.

The chain has TRBV6-2 or TRBV6-3 and TRBJ2-7, with 8 bases aligning to TRBD2. The CDR3 loop spans 17 amino acids. Germline CDR1 MNHEY, CDR2 SVGEGT. With V trimmed by 2 bases and J by 3 bases, 12 bases remained unmatched. The CDR3 DNA is TGTGCCAGCAGTTACGCCGGATTCCAGCGGGAGTACTACGAGCAGTACTTC. As protein: CASSYAGFQREYYEQYF.

In its sample, this clone was seen a few times. This chain links TRBV5-1 with TRBJ2-1, with 11 bases aligning to TRBD2. The CDR3 consists of 17 residues. Germline V gene lookup returns CDR1 SGHRS and CDR2 YFSETQ. J was trimmed by 7 bases and V by 0 bases; bases with no gene match: 9. CDR3 loop: CASSLVASGRTSNEQFF. CDR3 DNA sequence: TGCGCCAGCAGCTTGGTGGCTAGCGGGAGGACCTCTAATGAGCAGTTCTTC.

The chain joins TRBV3-1 (or the pseudogene TRBV3-2) to TRBJ2-5; D gene uncertain. Trimming pared 3 bases from V and 5 bases from J, leaving 16 bases between. The CDR3 has 15 amino acids. Per the germline V gene, CDR1 is LGHDT and CDR2 is YNNKEL (reference sequence). CDR3 protein: CASSHPTSGWETQYF. CDR3 DNA sequence: TGTGCCAGCAGCCACCCGACTTCAGGATGGGAGACCCAGTACTTC.